This TCR beta chain was sequenced during a study of cytomegalovirus exposure and HLA in healthy donors. Primers included in the PCR were 60 Vbeta and 13 Jbeta primers. Repertoires were generated with immunoSEQ multiplex PCR, while TCRdb's copy carries only in-frame clones and drops some. The sample shows more than 100,000 clones, 74% of them seen only once. From germline, CDR1 is SQVTM and CDR2 ANQGSEA. Trimming left V 3 bases short and J 4 bases short, with 9 bases between. The CDR3 extends over 13 amino acids. Specimen: PBMCs. The receptor was derived from a woman between 50 and 59 years old in good health and CMV-seropositive. This chain connects TRBV29-1 to TRBJ1-4; D ambiguous. CDR3 sequence reads: CSVEGDGNEKLFF. For the CDR3, the DNA is TGCAGCGTTGAGGGAGACGGTAATGAAAAACTGTTTTTT.